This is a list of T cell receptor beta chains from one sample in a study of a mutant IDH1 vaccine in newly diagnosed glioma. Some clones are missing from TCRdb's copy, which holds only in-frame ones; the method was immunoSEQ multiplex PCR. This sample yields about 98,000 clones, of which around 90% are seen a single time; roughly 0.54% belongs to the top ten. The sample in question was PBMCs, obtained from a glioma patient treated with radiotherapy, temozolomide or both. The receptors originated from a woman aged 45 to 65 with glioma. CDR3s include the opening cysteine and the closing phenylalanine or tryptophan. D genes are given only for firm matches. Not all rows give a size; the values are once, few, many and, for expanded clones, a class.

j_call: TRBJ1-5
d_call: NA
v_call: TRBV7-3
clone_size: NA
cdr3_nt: TGTGCCAGCAGCTTTATGGAGGGGTTGAATCAGCCCCAGCATTTT
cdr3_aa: CASSFMEGLNQPQHF

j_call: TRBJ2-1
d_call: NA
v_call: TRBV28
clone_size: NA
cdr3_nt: TGTGCCAGCAGCACCGTGGGGGGCTCCTGCAATGAGCAGTTCTTC
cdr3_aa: CASSTVGGSCNEQFF

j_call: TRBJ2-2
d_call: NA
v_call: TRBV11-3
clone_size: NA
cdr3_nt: TGTGCCAGCAGCTTAGTTACAACGGTCAACACCGGGGAGCTGTTTTTT
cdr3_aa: CASSLVTTVNTGELFF

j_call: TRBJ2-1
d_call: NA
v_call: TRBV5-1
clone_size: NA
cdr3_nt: TGCGCCAGCAGCTTACAGGGTGGTGAGCAGTTCTTC
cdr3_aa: CASSLQGGEQFF

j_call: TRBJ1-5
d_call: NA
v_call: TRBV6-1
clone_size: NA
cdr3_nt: TGTGCCAGCAGCTACGGACGGGGGAATCAGCCCCAGCATTTT
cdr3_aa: CASSYGRGNQPQHF

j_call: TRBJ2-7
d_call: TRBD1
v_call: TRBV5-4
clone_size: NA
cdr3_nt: TGTGCCAGCAGCTTTACAGGGGTATCCGAGCAGTACTTC
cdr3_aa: CASSFTGVSEQYF

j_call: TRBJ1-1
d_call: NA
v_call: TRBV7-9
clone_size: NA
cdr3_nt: TGTGCCAGCAGCAACAGGGACATGAACACTGAAGCTTTCTTT
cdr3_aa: CASSNRDMNTEAFF

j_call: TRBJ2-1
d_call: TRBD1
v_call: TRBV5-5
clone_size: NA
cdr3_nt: TGTGCCAGCAGCTGGGGAACTAGGACAGGGGCCTACAATGAGCAGTTCTTC
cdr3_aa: CASSWGTRTGAYNEQFF

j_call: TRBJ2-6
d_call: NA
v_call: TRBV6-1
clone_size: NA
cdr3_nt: TGTGCCAGCACTGACAGCTCTAGGTTCGCCAACGTCCTGACTTTC
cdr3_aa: CASTDSSRFANVLTF

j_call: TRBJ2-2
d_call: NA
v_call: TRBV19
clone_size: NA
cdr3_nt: TGTGCCAGTAGATCGAGGGACGGTAACACCGGGGAGCTGTTTTTT
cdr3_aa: CASRSRDGNTGELFF

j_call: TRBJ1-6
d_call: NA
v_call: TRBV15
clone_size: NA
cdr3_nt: TGTGCCACCAGCAGAGTGCCGGCTAATTCACCCCTCCACTTT
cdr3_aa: CATSRVPANSPLHF

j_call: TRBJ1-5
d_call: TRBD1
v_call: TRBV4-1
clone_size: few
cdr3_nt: TGCGCCAGCAGCCAAGACCCGGGACAGGGTCATCAGCCCCAGCATTTT
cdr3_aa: CASSQDPGQGHQPQHF

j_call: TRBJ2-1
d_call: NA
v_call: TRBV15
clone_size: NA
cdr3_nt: TGTGCCACCAGCAGCCCCCCTAACGGCTACAATGAGCAGTTCTTC
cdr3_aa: CATSSPPNGYNEQFF

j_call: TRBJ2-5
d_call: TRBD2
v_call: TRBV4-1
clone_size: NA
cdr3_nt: TGCGCCAGCAGCCAATCCCGACTAGCGGGAGGGCCTATGGAGACCCAGTACTTC
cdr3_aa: CASSQSRLAGGPMETQYF

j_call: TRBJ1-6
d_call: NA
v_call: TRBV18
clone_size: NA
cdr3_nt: TGTGCCAGCTCACCCACCGGGCAGGGGACGGGGTCACCCCTCCACTTT
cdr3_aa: CASSPTGQGTGSPLHF

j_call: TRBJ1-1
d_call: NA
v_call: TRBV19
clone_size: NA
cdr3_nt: TGTGCCAGTTTACGTGGGGTGGACAGGAACACTGAAGCTTTCTTT
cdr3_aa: CASLRGVDRNTEAFF

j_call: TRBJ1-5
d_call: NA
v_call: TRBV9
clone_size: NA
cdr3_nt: TGTGCCAGCAGCGATGGTGGGGGCAATCAGCCCCAGCATTTT
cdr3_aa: CASSDGGGNQPQHF

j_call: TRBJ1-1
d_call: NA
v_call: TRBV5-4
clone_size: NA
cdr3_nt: TGTGCCAGCAGCTTGAGGACACAGAACACTGAAGCTTTCTTT
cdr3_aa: CASSLRTQNTEAFF

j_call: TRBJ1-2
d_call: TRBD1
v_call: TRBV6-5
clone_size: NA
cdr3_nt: TGTGCCATCAGTGATCAGGGGGCGAGTGGCTACACCTTC
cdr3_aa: CAISDQGASGYTF

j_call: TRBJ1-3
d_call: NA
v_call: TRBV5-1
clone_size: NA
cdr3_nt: TGCGCCAGCAGCTTATTGCCAGGGGATTTCTCTGGAAACACCATATATTTT
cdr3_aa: CASSLLPGDFSGNTIYF

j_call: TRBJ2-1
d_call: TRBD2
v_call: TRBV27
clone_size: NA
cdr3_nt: TGTGCCAGCAGTCCCATAGCGGGAGACTCCTACAATGAGCAGTTCTTC
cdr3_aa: CASSPIAGDSYNEQFF

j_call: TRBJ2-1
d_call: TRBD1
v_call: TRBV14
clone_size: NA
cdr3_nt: TGTGCCAGCAGCCGGACAGGGCTATGGAATGAGCAGTTCTTC
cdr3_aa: CASSRTGLWNEQFF

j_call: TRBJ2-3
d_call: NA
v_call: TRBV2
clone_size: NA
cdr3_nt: TGTGCCAGCAGTGAGGACAGCACAGATACGCAGTATTTT
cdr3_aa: CASSEDSTDTQYF

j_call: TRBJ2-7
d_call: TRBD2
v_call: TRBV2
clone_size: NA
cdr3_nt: TGTGCCAGCAGGCCGGGACTAGCGGGACAATACGAGCAGTACTTC
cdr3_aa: CASRPGLAGQYEQYF

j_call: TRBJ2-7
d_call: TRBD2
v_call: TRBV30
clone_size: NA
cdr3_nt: TGTGCCTGGAGTAACGTCCCCCGGTGGGGCGGGAGGGCCCCCTACGAGCAGTACTTC
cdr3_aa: CAWSNVPRWGGRAPYEQYF

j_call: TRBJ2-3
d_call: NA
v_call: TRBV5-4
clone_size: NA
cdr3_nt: TGTGCCAGCAGCTCGGGGACCGAAGGAGATACGCAGTATTTT
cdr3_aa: CASSSGTEGDTQYF

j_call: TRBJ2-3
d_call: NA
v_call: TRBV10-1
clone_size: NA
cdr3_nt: TGCGCCAGCAGTGAAAGGGCACCGACAGATACGCAGTATTTT
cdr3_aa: CASSERAPTDTQYF

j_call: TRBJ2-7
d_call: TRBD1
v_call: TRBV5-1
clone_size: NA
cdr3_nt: TGCGCCAGCAGCTTCCAGCGACAGGGAACCGCCGAGCAGTACTTC
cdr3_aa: CASSFQRQGTAEQYF

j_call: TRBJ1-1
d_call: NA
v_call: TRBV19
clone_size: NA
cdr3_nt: TGTGCCAGTAGTAGGGGCGACAGAGTGAACACTGAAGCTTTCTTT
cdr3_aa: CASSRGDRVNTEAFF

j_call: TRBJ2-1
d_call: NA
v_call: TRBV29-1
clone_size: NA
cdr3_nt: TGCAGCCTTGGGGAAGGGCCAGGGTCCTACAATGAGCAGTTCTTC
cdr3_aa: CSLGEGPGSYNEQFF

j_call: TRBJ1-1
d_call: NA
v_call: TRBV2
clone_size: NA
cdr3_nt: TGTGCCAGCAGCTATGGGGCCAGAGGGAACACTGAAGCTTTCTTT
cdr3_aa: CASSYGARGNTEAFF

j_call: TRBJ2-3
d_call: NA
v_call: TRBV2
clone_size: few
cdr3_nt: TGTGCCAGCAGTGAAAATCCAGCTAGCACAGATACGCAGTATTTT
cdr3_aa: CASSENPASTDTQYF

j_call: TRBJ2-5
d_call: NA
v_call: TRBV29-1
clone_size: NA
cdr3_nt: TGCAGCGTTGAAGATCTTTGGCAGGGGATAGGAGAGACCCAGTACTTC
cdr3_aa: CSVEDLWQGIGETQYF

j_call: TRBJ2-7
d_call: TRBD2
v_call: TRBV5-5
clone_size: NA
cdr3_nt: TGTGCCAGCAGCTTGGGAAGGGTCCTAGCGGGAGGGCCTATGTACTTC
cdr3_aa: CASSLGRVLAGGPMYF

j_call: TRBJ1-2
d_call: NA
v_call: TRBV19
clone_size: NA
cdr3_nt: TGTGCCAGTAGACAGGGTTCGGCTCCCTATGGCTACACCTTC
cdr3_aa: CASRQGSAPYGYTF

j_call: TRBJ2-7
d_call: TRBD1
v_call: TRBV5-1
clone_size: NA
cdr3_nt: TGCGCCAGCAGCTTAGGGACAGGCGAATCCTACGAGCAGTACTTC
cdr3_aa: CASSLGTGESYEQYF

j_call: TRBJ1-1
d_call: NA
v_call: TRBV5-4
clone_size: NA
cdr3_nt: TGTGCCAGCAGCCTGGACAGCGGGGTGGCTGAAGCTTTCTTT
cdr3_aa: CASSLDSGVAEAFF

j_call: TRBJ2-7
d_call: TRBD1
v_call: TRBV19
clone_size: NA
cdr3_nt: TGTGCCAGTAGCCGGGACAGGAGCTCCTACGAGCAGTACTTC
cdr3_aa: CASSRDRSSYEQYF